This is a list of T cell receptor beta chains from one sample in a study of CD8+CD57+ T cells in acquired aplastic anemia. TCRdb redid the calling of the reads with MiXCR, one entry per CDR3 protein. Altogether around 200,000 distinct CDR3 sequences are present, around 60% being singletons, with the ten largest covering about 44%. Sequenced sample: sorted CD4+, CD8+, or CD8+CD57+ T cells (not recorded which) from PBMCs. These receptors were obtained from a human donor with aplastic anemia. Each CDR3 is given with its conserved first and last residue. Fields, in order: CDR3 protein, CDR3 DNA, D gene, clone size, J gene, V gene. D genes are given only for firm matches. Not all rows give a size; the values are once, few, many and, for expanded clones, a class.

CASSPKDGDYGYTF	TGCGCCAGCAGCCCAAAGGACGGGGACTATGGCTACACCTTC	-	-	TRBJ1-2	TRBV5-1
CASTPVLYEQYF	TGTGCCAGCACCCCGGTCCTCTACGAGCAGTACTTC	-	-	TRBJ2-7	TRBV11-1
CASSLTAGNSPLHF	TGTGCCAGCAGCTTAACGGCAGGGAATTCACCCCTCCACTTT	-	-	TRBJ1-6	TRBV7-3
CSVGGLDLSSTDTQYF	TGCAGCGTGGGGGGACTAGACCTATCTAGCACAGATACGCAGTATTTT	TRBD2	-	TRBJ2-3	TRBV29-1
CASSQSLGTEQYF	TGTGCCAGCAGCCAATCTCTGGGGACCGAGCAGTACTTC	-	-	TRBJ2-7	TRBV14
CAGSLGGVGGYTF	TGTGCCGGCAGCTTAGGGGGGGTAGGTGGCTACACCTTC	-	-	TRBJ1-2	TRBV7-2
CSARGGGTDTQYF	TGCAGTGCTAGAGGAGGGGGCACAGATACGCAGTATTTT	-	few	TRBJ2-3	TRBV20-1
CATSRALDRGNTEAFF	TGTGCCACCAGCAGAGCCCTTGACAGGGGTAACACTGAAGCTTTCTTT	TRBD1	few	TRBJ1-1	TRBV15
CASSFTAWLNQPQHF	TGTGCCAGCAGTTTTACAGCCTGGCTAAATCAGCCCCAGCATTTT	-	-	TRBJ1-5	TRBV28
CASSVAGGPETQYF	TGTGCCAGCAGCGTAGCGGGGGGGCCGGAGACCCAGTACTTC	TRBD2	many	TRBJ2-5	TRBV9
CGCRGQGNFYEQYF	TGCGGTTGCCGCGGACAGGGGAATTTTTACGAGCAGTACTTC	TRBD1	-	TRBJ2-7	TRBV20-1
CATSRETGGSEQYF	TGTGCCACCAGCAGAGAGACAGGGGGTTCGGAGCAGTACTTC	TRBD1	-	TRBJ2-7	TRBV15
CASSEWGRYYEQYF	TGTGCCAGCAGTGAATGGGGCAGGTACTACGAGCAGTACTTC	-	-	TRBJ2-7	TRBV25-1
CASSAGTALSPLHF	TGTGCCAGTAGTGCCGGGACAGCCCTCTCACCCCTCCACTTT	TRBD1	-	TRBJ1-6	TRBV19
CASSGGRQASYEQYF	TGTGCCAGCAGCGGGGGGAGACAGGCTTCCTACGAGCAGTACTTC	-	-	TRBJ2-7	TRBV5-6
CASSEATASSYEQYF	TGTGCCAGCAGTGAAGCGACAGCAAGCTCCTACGAGCAGTACTTC	-	-	TRBJ2-7	TRBV6-1
CASSERQGAFSPLHF	TGTGCCAGCAGTGAAAGACAGGGGGCATTCTCACCCCTCCACTTT	TRBD1	few	TRBJ1-6	TRBV2
CASSLTGGLNSPLHF	TGTGCCAGCAGCTTAACGGGGGGGCTAAATTCACCCCTCCACTTT	-	few	TRBJ1-6	TRBV7-9
CASYGGDYEQYF	TGTGCCAGCTACGGGGGGGACTACGAGCAGTACTTC	TRBD2	-	TRBJ2-7	TRBV2
CSAPMGAYQETQYF	TGCAGTGCCCCGATGGGGGCCTACCAAGAGACCCAGTACTTC	-	-	TRBJ2-5	TRBV20-1
CASSLNGGELFF	TGTGCCAGCAGCTTAAATGGCGGGGAGCTGTTTTTT	-	-	TRBJ2-2	TRBV7-3
CASSITLASPLHF	TGTGCCAGTAGTATCACTCTTGCCTCACCCCTCCACTTT	-	-	TRBJ1-6	TRBV19
CASSLAFRSGNTIYF	TGTGCCAGCAGCTTAGCGTTCCGATCTGGAAACACCATATATTTT	-	-	TRBJ1-3	TRBV7-2
CASSAWGGGDNSPLHF	TGTGCCAGCAGCGCTTGGGGCGGGGGAGATAATTCACCCCTCCACTTT	-	-	TRBJ1-6	TRBV3-1
CASSYSRTGGYGYTF	TGTGCCAGCAGTTACTCGAGGACAGGGGGCTATGGCTACACCTTC	TRBD1	-	TRBJ1-2	TRBV2
CSARQGPYEQYF	TGCAGTGCTCGACAGGGGCCCTACGAGCAGTACTTC	TRBD1	few	TRBJ2-7	TRBV20-1
CASRLVGQGAYEQYF	TGTGCCAGCAGACTGGTGGGACAGGGGGCCTACGAGCAGTACTTC	TRBD1	-	TRBJ2-7	TRBV7-3
CASSPGPDTEAFF	TGTGCCAGCAGTCCCGGACCTGACACTGAAGCTTTCTTT	-	-	TRBJ1-1	TRBV27
CASGEDPANTGELFF	TGTGCCAGCGGCGAAGACCCGGCGAACACCGGGGAGCTGTTTTTT	-	-	TRBJ2-2	TRBV6-4
CASSPGEHEQYF	TGTGCCAGCAGCCCAGGGGAACACGAGCAGTACTTC	-	many	TRBJ2-7	TRBV14
CASSQDRVNEQFF	TGTGCCAGCAGCCAAGACAGGGTCAATGAGCAGTTCTTC	TRBD1	-	TRBJ2-1	TRBV13
CSAREPGWGDETQYF	TGCAGTGCGCGAGAGCCGGGCTGGGGGGACGAGACCCAGTACTTC	-	-	TRBJ2-5	TRBV20-1
CASYWGTEAFF	TGTGCCAGCTATTGGGGCACTGAAGCTTTCTTT	-	many	TRBJ1-1	TRBV5-8
CASSSRDITNYGYTF	TGTGCCAGCAGCTCCCGGGACATCACTAACTATGGCTACACCTTC	-	-	TRBJ1-2	TRBV9
CASSPGTPGVYGYAF	TGCGCCAGCAGCCCGGGGACCCCTGGGGTCTATGGCTACGCCTTC	-	-	TRBJ1-2	TRBV5-1
CSARDRNTEAFF	TGCAGTGCTAGAGACAGGAACACTGAAGCTTTCTTT	-	few	TRBJ1-1	TRBV20-1
CASSFPLGQGGENEQFF	TGCGCCAGCAGCTTCCCTTTAGGACAGGGGGGGGAGAATGAGCAGTTCTTC	TRBD1	-	TRBJ2-1	TRBV5-1
CASKTQGASVQPQHF	TGTGCCAGTAAAACGCAGGGGGCATCGGTTCAGCCCCAGCATTTT	TRBD1	-	TRBJ1-5	TRBV19
CSADGTGNEQFF	TGCAGTGCAGACGGGACAGGGAATGAGCAGTTCTTC	TRBD1	-	TRBJ2-1	TRBV20-1
CASSVEVGNYEQYF	TGTGCCAGCAGTGTGGAGGTCGGCAACTACGAGCAGTACTTC	-	once	TRBJ2-7	TRBV2
CASTGTSAEQFF	TGTGCCAGCACCGGGACTAGCGCTGAGCAGTTCTTC	TRBD2	-	TRBJ2-1	TRBV25-1
CAISESTAALAF	TGTGCCATCAGTGAGTCGACTGCGGCGTTGGCCTTC	-	few	TRBJ1-2	TRBV10-3
CASSPGLDTGELFF	TGTGCCAGCAGCCCGGGACTAGACACCGGGGAGCTGTTTTTT	TRBD2	-	TRBJ2-2	TRBV9
CASSPSGNSYNEQFF	TGTGCCAGCAGCCCTAGCGGGAACTCCTACAATGAGCAGTTCTTC	TRBD2	few	TRBJ2-1	TRBV7-3
CASSLVQGFGSPLHF	TGTGCCAGCAGTTTAGTTCAGGGTTTTGGTTCACCCCTCCACTTT	-	many	TRBJ1-6	TRBV27
CSAGGRNYGYTF	TGCAGCGCCGGGGGACGGAACTATGGCTACACCTTC	-	many	TRBJ1-2	TRBV29-1
CASSLILHHEQYF	TGCGCCAGCAGCTTGATTCTTCACCACGAGCAGTACTTC	-	few	TRBJ2-7	TRBV5-1
CASSPPGLASTDTQYF	TGTGCCAGCAGCCCCCCGGGACTAGCTAGCACAGATACGCAGTATTTT	TRBD2	-	TRBJ2-3	TRBV9
CASSISSGTLNSPLHF	TGTGCCAGTAGTATTTCATCTGGTACACTTAATTCACCCCTCCACTTT	-	few	TRBJ1-6	TRBV19
CSARTGADYGYTF	TGCAGTGCTCGGACAGGGGCTGACTATGGCTACACCTTC	TRBD1	many	TRBJ1-2	TRBV20-1
CASSPSDRPYEQYF	TGTGCCAGCAGCCCTTCGGACAGACCTTACGAGCAGTACTTC	-	-	TRBJ2-7	TRBV4-2
CASSLQGQNSPLHF	TGTGCCAGCAGCTTACAGGGTCAGAATTCACCCCTCCACTTT	-	few	TRBJ1-6	TRBV7-3
CASSLGGQPNEAFF	TGTGCCAGCAGCTTAGGGGGACAACCTAATGAAGCTTTCTTT	-	once	TRBJ1-1	TRBV7-2
CASSFRTGSSYEQYF	TGTGCCAGCAGCTTCCGGACAGGTAGCTCCTACGAGCAGTACTTC	TRBD1	few	TRBJ2-7	TRBV7-8
CASLGGLYEQYF	TGTGCCAGCTTGGGGGGCCTTTACGAGCAGTACTTC	-	-	TRBJ2-7	TRBV7-9
CASSNSGLAGGPGGDEQFF	TGTGCCAGCAGTAATTCGGGACTAGCGGGGGGTCCCGGTGGCGATGAGCAGTTCTTC	TRBD2	few	TRBJ2-1	TRBV6-5